This record concerns one T cell receptor beta chain sequence. Exclusion of a patient resulted from uncontrolled infection, other autoimmune disease, pregnancy or lactation. The source of the sample is a study of T cells in Graves' hyperthyroidism and ophthalmopathy. V gave up 5 bases and J gave up 4 bases, with 8 bases separating them. CDR1 KGHDR and CDR2 SFDVKD come from the germline V gene. The CDR3 spans 13 residues. Amplification yielded TCR beta CDR3 regions, with RNA transcripts as the source. The TCR CDR3 first-round RT-PCR relied on the HTBI primer set. TCRdb ran MiXCR on the multiplex PCR reads and lists one entry per CDR3 protein. The sample comprises approximately 420,000 distinct CDR3 sequences, about 15% of which are singletons, and approximately 29% rests with the top ten.

The J gene is TRBJ1-3, the V gene TRBV24-1; possible D gene TRBD1, 6 bases. The sequenced sample was blood. The clonotype originates from a woman in her 30s with Graves' hyperthyroidism. The CDR3 DNA is TGTGCCACCAGTGGGCAGGGGGGAAACACCATATATTTT. Protein: CATSGQGGNTIYF.